These 12 T cell receptor beta chains came from one sample sequenced in a study of T cell clonotyping in hematopoietic cell transplantation. Time point given: recipient sample about 28 days before transplant, after cytoreduction. Assay used: immunoSEQ multiplex PCR; TCRdb lists only in-frame clones, some missing. The sample consists of some 19,000 clones, roughly 77% of them appearing once. Sequencing was performed on peripheral blood mononuclear cells, taken before stem cell transplant. All receptors derive from a man between 60 and 75 years old with acute myeloid leukemia. Some clones in this sample may be carry-over from other donors' samples.

V is TRBV2 and J is TRBJ1-1; a weak D match, TRBD1 (5 bases). The CDR3 runs to 14 residues. The V gene's germline CDR1 is SNHLY and CDR2 FYNNEI. With 4 bases removed from V and 3 bases from J, the gap between germline ends came to 12 bases. DNA of the CDR3: TGTGCCAGCAGTGGGGACCACTTCGACACTGAAGCTTTCTTT. Its translation is CASSGDHFDTEAFF.

The chain uses TRBV19 and TRBJ2-7; no firm D call. The CDR3 sequence is 14 residues long. The germline V gene has CDR1 LNHDA and CDR2 SQIVND (reference sequence). Trimming shortened V by 5 bases and J by 0 bases, and 11 bases separated the two germline ends. The CDR3 sequence: CASSSQVSSYEQYF. The CDR3 DNA follows: TGTGCCAGTAGTTCCCAGGTCAGCTCCTACGAGCAGTACTTC.

The rearrangement uses TRBV4-3 and TRBJ2-4; D ambiguous. Trimming removed 1 base from V and 6 bases from J, with 10 bases in between. The V gene's germline CDR1 is LGHNA and CDR2 YSLEER. This CDR3 is built from 14 residues. The CDR3 coding sequence is TGCGCCAGCAGCCAAGCCCACCGTTCAAACATTCAGTACTTC. It translates to CASSQAHRSNIQYF.

The V gene is TRBV5-1, the J gene TRBJ2-3; 10 bases line up with TRBD2. Germline values: CDR1 SGHRS, CDR2 YFSETQ. Trimming at V came to 6 bases and at J to 4 bases, leaving 23 bases not matched to a gene. CDR3 size: 20 residues. CDR3 DNA: TGCGCCAGCACCCGGAGGGGGCTAGCGGGGGCCGGAGGTATTCCAGATACGCAGTATTTT. Its protein is CASTRRGLAGAGGIPDTQYF.

The genes are TRBV11-3 and TRBJ1-1; D uncertain. The V gene lost 0 bases and the J gene lost 10 bases, with 12 bases spanning the gap. The CDR3 is 13 residues long. The germline CDR1 and CDR2 sequences are SGHNT and YENEEA. Written as DNA, the CDR3 is TGTGCCAGCAGCTTAGATGCGGGCACCCCAGCTTTCTTT. Protein: CASSLDAGTPAFF. The whole variable domain, filled in from reference TRBV11-3 and TRBJ1-1, reads EAGVVQSPRYKIIEKKQPVAFWCNPISGHNTLYWYLQNLGQGPELLIRYENEEAVDDSQLPKDRFSAERLKGVDSTLKIQPAELGDSAVYLCASSLDAGTPAFFGQGTRLTVV.

V gene TRBV5-1 combines with J gene TRBJ1-6; D possibly corresponds to TRBD1 (6 bases). Trimming left V 4 bases short and J 0 bases short, with 14 bases between. Germline V gene data show CDR1 as SGHRS and CDR2 as YFSETQ. This CDR3 is 17 amino acids long. The CDR3 DNA is TGCGCCAGCAGCCCGGGGACACAGAGCTCCTATAATTCACCCCTCCACTTT. Protein: CASSPGTQSSYNSPLHF.

The chain couples TRBV23-1 to TRBJ2-7; D gene ambiguous. TRBV23-1 is noted as an ORF with a role that remains uncertain. The ends were cut back, 5 bases at V and 5 bases at J, with 4 bases in the middle. CDR3 size: 10 residues. The CDR3 loop is CASSSDEQYF. CDR3 nucleotides: TGCGCCAGCAGTTCGGACGAGCAGTACTTC.

This clone was picked up a small number of times. The genes are TRBV5-4 and TRBJ1-4, with D tentatively TRBD1 (5 bases). Germline values: CDR1 SGHNT, CDR2 YYREEE (reference sequence). Between the trimmed V and J ends, which lost 2 bases and 8 bases, there was a span of 10 bases. The CDR3 has 13 amino acids. In nucleotides, the CDR3 is TGTGCCAGCAGCTTAGCGGGGGACGAAAAACTGTTTTTT. As protein: CASSLAGDEKLFF.

This chain connects TRBV7-3 to TRBJ1-4; no firm D call. Germline V gene lookup returns CDR1 SGHTA and CDR2 FQGTGA. The CDR3 totals 17 residues. V shed 0 bases and J shed 0 bases, with 11 bases lying between them. The CDR3 DNA reads TGTGCCAGCAGCTTAACGGGTCGAATTGCAACTAATGAAAAACTGTTTTTT. This translates into CASSLTGRIATNEKLFF.

The rearrangement links TRBV5-6 to TRBJ1-5; D perhaps matches TRBD1 (5 bases). CDR1 and CDR2 from the germline V gene are SGHDT and YYEEEE. Trimming stripped 4 bases from V and 3 bases from J, with 17 bases between. The CDR3 is 16 residues long. The CDR3 loop reads CASSLLTGAPNQPQHF. The CDR3 nucleotides are TGTGCCAGCAGCCTACTAACCGGGGCCCCCAATCAGCCCCAGCATTTT.

The chain has TRBV19 and TRBJ2-3; D uncertain. There are 14 residues in the CDR3. Looked up from germline, CDR1 is LNHDA and CDR2 is SQIVND (reference sequence). V was shortened by 7 bases and J by 4 bases, with 15 bases between the two germline ends. DNA of the CDR3: TGTGCCAGTACCATCTCCCCTGGGTCAGATACGCAGTATTTT. Translating gives CASTISPGSDTQYF.

This sequence joins TRBV7-9 and TRBJ1-2; the D gene is possibly TRBD1 (5 bases). CDR1 and CDR2 from the germline V gene are SEHNR and FQNEAQ (reference sequence). V was cut by 9 bases and J by 12 bases, with 20 bases left in between. This CDR3 comprises 12 residues. CDR3 amino acids: CASNLPGRVDTF. The CDR3 DNA sequence: TGTGCCAGTAACCTCCCAGGGAGAGTAGACACCTTC.